This record covers a single T cell receptor beta chain. Its antigen is undetermined. A single base separates this from a much larger clone, so it may be a read error. The study included ophthalmopathy patients with Clinical Activity Score at least 3, NOSPECS grade at least 4 and duration under 3 months. Based on clinical symptoms, serum thyroxine and TRAb, thyroid ultrasound and orbital computed tomography, diagnoses were reached. Amplified TCR beta CDR3 regions derived from RNA transcripts. HTBI primers drove first-round RT-PCR of the TCR CDR3. TCRdb used MiXCR to reprocess the multiplex PCR reads, holding one entry per CDR3 protein. The sample holds under 350,000 distinct CDR3 sequences; roughly 15% are singletons and the top ten take 30% to 35%. Unmatched junction bases numbered 13, after V lost 6 bases and J lost 8 bases. Germline CDR1 is SGHAT and CDR2 is FQNNGV. The CDR3 length is 14 residues.

This sample stems from a study of T cells in Graves' hyperthyroidism and ophthalmopathy. Study observations and caveats: Most thyroid clonotypes that were expanded above 0.001 also turned up in blood.

Sequencing was carried out using blood. The genes are TRBV11-2 and TRBJ2-7, with 7 bases that match TRBD1. The clonotype was recovered from a woman in her 40s with Graves' ophthalmopathy. CDR3 bases: TGTGCCAGCAGGTCTCCGGGACAGAAGTACAAGCAGTACTTC. It encodes CASRSPGQKYKQYF.